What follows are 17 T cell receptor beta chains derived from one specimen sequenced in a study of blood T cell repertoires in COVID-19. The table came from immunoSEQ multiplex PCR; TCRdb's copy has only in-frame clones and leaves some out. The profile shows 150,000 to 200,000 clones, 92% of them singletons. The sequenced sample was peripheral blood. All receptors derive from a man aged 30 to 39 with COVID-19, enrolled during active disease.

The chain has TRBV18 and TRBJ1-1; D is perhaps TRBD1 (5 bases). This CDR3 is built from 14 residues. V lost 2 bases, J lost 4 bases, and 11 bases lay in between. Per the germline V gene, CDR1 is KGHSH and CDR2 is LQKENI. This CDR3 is CASSPRGISTEAFF. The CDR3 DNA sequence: TGTGCCAGCTCACCAAGGGGAATAAGCACTGAAGCTTTCTTT.

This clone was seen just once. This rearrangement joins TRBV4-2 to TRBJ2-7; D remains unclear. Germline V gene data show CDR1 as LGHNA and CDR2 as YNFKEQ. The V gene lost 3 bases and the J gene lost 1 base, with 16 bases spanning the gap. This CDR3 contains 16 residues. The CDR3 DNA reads TGTGCCAGCAGCCAGGAATCCGGGTCCCTTTCCTACGAGCAGTACTTC. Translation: CASSQESGSLSYEQYF.

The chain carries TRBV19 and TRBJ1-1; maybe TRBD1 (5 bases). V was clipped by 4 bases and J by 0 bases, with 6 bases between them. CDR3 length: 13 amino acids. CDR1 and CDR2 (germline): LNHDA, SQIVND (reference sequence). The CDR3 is CASSTTVNTEAFF. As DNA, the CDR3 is TGTGCCAGTAGTACGACAGTGAACACTGAAGCTTTCTTT.

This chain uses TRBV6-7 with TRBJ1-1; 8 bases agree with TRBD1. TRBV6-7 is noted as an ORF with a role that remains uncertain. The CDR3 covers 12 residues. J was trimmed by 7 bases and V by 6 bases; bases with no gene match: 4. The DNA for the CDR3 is TGTGCCAGCAGCCCCGACAGGGGTGAAGCTTTCTTT. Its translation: CASSPDRGEAFF.

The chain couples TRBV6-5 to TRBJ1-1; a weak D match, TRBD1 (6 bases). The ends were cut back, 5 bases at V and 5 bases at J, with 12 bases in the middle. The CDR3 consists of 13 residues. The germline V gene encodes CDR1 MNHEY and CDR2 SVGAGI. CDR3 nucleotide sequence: TGTGCCAGCAGTCCAGGGGAGAAGACTGAAGCTTTCTTT. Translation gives CASSPGEKTEAFF.

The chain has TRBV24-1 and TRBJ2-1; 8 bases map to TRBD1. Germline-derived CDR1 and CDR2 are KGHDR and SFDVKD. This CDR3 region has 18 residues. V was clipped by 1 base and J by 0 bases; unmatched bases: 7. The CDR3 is CATSDLQTGEISYNEQFF. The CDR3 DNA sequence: TGTGCCACCAGTGATTTACAGACAGGGGAGATCTCCTACAATGAGCAGTTCTTC.

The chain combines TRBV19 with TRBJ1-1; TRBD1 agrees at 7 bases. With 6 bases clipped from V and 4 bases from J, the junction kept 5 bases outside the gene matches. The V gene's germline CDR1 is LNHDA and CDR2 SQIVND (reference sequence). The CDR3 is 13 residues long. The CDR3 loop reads CASSGGGLTEAFF. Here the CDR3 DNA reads TGTGCCAGTAGCGGAGGGGGCCTCACTGAAGCTTTCTTT.

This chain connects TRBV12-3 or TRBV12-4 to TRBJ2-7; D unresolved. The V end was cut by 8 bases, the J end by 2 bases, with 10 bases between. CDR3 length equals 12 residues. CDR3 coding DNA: TGTGCCAGCCTGGCCCCGACCTACGAGCAGTACTTC. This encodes CASLAPTYEQYF.

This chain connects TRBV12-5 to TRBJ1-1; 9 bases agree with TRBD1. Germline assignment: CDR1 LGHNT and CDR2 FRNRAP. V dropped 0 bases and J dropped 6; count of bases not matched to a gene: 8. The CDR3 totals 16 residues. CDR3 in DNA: TGTGCTAGTGGTTTGGTACTCGACAGGGGGAGGTCTGAAGCTTTCTTT. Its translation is CASGLVLDRGRSEAFF.

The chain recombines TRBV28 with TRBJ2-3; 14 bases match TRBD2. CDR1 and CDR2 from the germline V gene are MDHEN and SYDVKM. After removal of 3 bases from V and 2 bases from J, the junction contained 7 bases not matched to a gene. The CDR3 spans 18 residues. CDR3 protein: CASSFPRLAGGPTDTQYF. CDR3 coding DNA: TGTGCCAGCAGTTTTCCCCGACTAGCGGGAGGGCCCACAGATACGCAGTATTTT.

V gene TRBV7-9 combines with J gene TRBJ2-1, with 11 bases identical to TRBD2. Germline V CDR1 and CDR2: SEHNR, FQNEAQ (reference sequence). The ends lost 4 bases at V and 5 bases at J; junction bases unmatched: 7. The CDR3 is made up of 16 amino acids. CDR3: CASSYLAGGPNNEQFF. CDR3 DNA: TGTGCCAGCAGCTACTTAGCGGGAGGGCCAAACAATGAGCAGTTCTTC.

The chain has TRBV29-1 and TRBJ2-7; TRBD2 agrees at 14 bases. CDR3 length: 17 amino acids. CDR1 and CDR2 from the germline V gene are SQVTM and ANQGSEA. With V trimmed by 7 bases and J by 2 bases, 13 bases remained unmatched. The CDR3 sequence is CSAMGGLAGVRTYEQYF. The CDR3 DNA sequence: TGCAGCGCCATGGGGGGACTAGCGGGAGTACGGACCTACGAGCAGTACTTC.

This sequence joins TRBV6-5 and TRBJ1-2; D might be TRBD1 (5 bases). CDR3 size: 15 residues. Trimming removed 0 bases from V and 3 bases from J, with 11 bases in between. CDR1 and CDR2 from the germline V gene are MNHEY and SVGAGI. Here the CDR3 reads CASSYSLDSHYGYTF. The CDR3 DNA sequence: TGTGCCAGCAGTTACTCTTTAGACAGCCACTATGGCTACACCTTC.

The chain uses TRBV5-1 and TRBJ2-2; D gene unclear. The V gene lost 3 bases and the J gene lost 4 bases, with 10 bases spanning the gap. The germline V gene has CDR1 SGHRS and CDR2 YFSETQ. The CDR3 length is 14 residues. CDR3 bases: TGCGCCAGCAGCTCAGGAATGGGCACCGGGGAGCTGTTTTTT. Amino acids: CASSSGMGTGELFF.

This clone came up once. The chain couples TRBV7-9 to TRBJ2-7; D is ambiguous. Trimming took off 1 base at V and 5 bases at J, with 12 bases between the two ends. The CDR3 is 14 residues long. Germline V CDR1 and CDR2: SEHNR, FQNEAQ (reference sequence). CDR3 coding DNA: TGTGCCAGCAGCTTAGTGGGCAGTCGCCACGAGCAGTACTTC. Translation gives CASSLVGSRHEQYF. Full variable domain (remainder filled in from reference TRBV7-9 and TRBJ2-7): DTGVSQNPRHKITKRGQNVTFRCDPISEHNRLYWYRQTLGQGPEFLTYFQNEAQLEKSRLLSDRFSAERPKGSFSTLEIQRTEQGDSAMYLCASSLVGSRHEQYFGPGTRLTVT.

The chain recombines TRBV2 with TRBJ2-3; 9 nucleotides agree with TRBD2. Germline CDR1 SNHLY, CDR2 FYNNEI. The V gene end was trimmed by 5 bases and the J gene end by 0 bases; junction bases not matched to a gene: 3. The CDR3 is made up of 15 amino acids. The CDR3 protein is CASSSSGTSTDTQYF. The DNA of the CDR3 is TGTGCCAGCAGTTCTAGCGGGACAAGCACAGATACGCAGTATTTT.

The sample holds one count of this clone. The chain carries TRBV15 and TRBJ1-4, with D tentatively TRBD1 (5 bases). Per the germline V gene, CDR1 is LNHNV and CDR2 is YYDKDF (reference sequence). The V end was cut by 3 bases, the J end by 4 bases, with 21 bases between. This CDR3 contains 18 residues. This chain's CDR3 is CATSRTVLIGRINEKLFF. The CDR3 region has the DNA TGTGCCACCAGCAGGACAGTCCTAATTGGCAGAATTAATGAAAAACTGTTTTTT.